This entry lists 27 T cell receptor beta chains sequenced from one sample in a study of blood T cell repertoires in COVID-19. Generated by immunoSEQ multiplex PCR, the TCRdb table keeps only in-frame clones and is missing some. Of under 50,000 clones in the sample, 69% are singletons; the top ten hold 6.2%. The sample was peripheral blood. The receptor source for this set is a man older than 75 with acute or convalescent COVID-19.

Only one count was recorded for this clone. The chain recombines TRBV7-5 with TRBJ2-5; the table's D call of TRBD1 was not tested on the DNA. TRBV7-5 is termed a pseudogene. CDR3 size: 15 residues. The CDR3 loop reads CARSFRDRYQETQYF. For the CDR3, the DNA is TGTGCCAGAAGCTTCCGGGACAGGTACCAAGAGACCCAGTACTTC.

This clone was picked up one time. This chain connects TRBV11-3 to TRBJ2-7; unclear D gene. Trimming cost V 3 bases and J 7 bases, with 10 bases left between them. The CDR3 covers 12 residues. The germline V gene encodes CDR1 SGHNT and CDR2 YENEEA. CDR3: CASSFGPSEQYF. CDR3 DNA: TGTGCCAGCAGCTTCGGTCCAAGTGAGCAGTACTTC.

The chain employs TRBV19 and TRBJ2-3; weak D call: TRBD2 (5 bases). The CDR3 runs to 15 residues. Deletions cut 1 base from V and 0 bases from J, with 8 bases between. Germline CDR1 is LNHDA and CDR2 is SQIVND (reference sequence). CDR3 sequence (DNA): TGTGCCAGTAGTATAGCGGGGTACAGCACAGATACGCAGTATTTT. Its translation: CASSIAGYSTDTQYF.

The V and J genes are TRBV18 and TRBJ1-1; TRBD1 matches 7 bases. There are 14 residues in the CDR3. The V segment lost 2 bases and the J segment 4 bases; nucleotides outside the gene matches: 4. From germline, CDR1 is KGHSH and CDR2 LQKENI. CDR3 DNA sequence: TGTGCCAGCTCACCAGTAGGGGGCGGCACTGAAGCTTTCTTT. Amino acid sequence: CASSPVGGGTEAFF.

The chain uses TRBV3-1 (or the pseudogene TRBV3-2) and TRBJ1-4, with a possible D match to TRBD1 (5 bases). Per germline, CDR1 LGHDT and CDR2 YNNKEL (reference sequence). This CDR3 has 16 amino acids. The germline V and J ends were trimmed by 1 base and 5 bases, with 14 bases remaining between them. The CDR3 here is CASSQGLLQENEKLFF. The DNA of the CDR3 is TGTGCCAGCAGCCAAGGCCTCTTACAGGAAAATGAAAAACTGTTTTTT.

The genes are TRBV11-3 and TRBJ2-2; no clear D. In germline, CDR1 is SGHNT, CDR2 YENEEA. V shed 0 bases and J shed 3 bases, with 11 bases lying between them. The CDR3 length is 16 residues. CDR3 sequence: CASSLDPGSDTGELFF. CDR3 in DNA: TGTGCCAGCAGCTTAGACCCGGGTTCGGACACCGGGGAGCTGTTTTTT.

The chain links TRBV30 to TRBJ1-1; D perhaps matches TRBD1 (6 bases). The CDR3 extends over 14 amino acids. In germline, CDR1 is GTSNPN, CDR2 SVGIG (reference sequence). V lost 3 bases, J lost 1 base, and 12 bases lay in between. CDR3 DNA sequence: TGTGCCTGGAGGACTGGACAGCCGAACACTGAAGCTTTCTTT. It encodes CAWRTGQPNTEAFF.

J is TRBJ1-1 and V is TRBV4-1, with unresolved D. The CDR3 is made up of 16 amino acids. The V gene lost 2 bases and the J gene lost 1 base, with 14 bases spanning the gap. The germline gives CDR1 MGHRA, CDR2 YSYEKL. DNA of the CDR3: TGCGCCAGCAGCCAATTCCTTGGGCAGGAGAACACTGAAGCTTTCTTT. Translating gives CASSQFLGQENTEAFF.

The chain recombines TRBV4-2 with TRBJ1-1; no reliable D call. This CDR3 has 15 amino acids. Germline assignment: CDR1 LGHNA and CDR2 YNFKEQ. Trimming stripped 1 base from V and 6 bases from J, with 15 bases between. The CDR3 DNA reads as TGTGCCAGCAGCCAAGCCCCAAACATCGAGGCTGAAGCTTTCTTT. Translating it yields CASSQAPNIEAEAFF.

The chain links TRBV6-6 to TRBJ1-1, with TRBD1 as a possible D gene (6 bases). V lost 6 bases and J lost 2, with 10 bases in between. The CDR3 has 13 amino acids. Germline CDR1 MNHNY, CDR2 SVGAGI (reference sequence). The CDR3 region has the DNA TGTGCCAGCAGGTGGACAGCAAACACTGAAGCTTTCTTT. It encodes CASRWTANTEAFF.

The chain has TRBV15 and TRBJ2-1, with a tentative D call TRBD1 (6 bases). Germline V gene data show CDR1 as LNHNV and CDR2 as YYDKDF (reference sequence). Trimming removed 0 bases from V and 5 bases from J, with 11 bases in between. The CDR3 runs to 15 residues. The CDR3: CATSRDRGPNNEQFF. CDR3 bases: TGTGCCACCAGCAGAGACAGGGGACCTAACAATGAGCAGTTCTTC.

J is TRBJ2-1 and V is TRBV10-3; 11 bases line up with TRBD2. J gave up 0 bases and V 3 bases, and 4 bases lay outside the gene matches. CDR1 is ENHRY, CDR2 SYGVKD, per germline. The CDR3 is 17 amino acids. The CDR3 sequence: CAISDPGLADSYNEQFF. The CDR3 DNA sequence: TGTGCCATCAGTGATCCGGGACTAGCGGACTCCTACAATGAGCAGTTCTTC.

This rearrangement joins TRBV6-5 to TRBJ1-2; 8 bases agree with TRBD1. Germline V CDR1 and CDR2: MNHEY, SVGAGI. Germline trimming cut 5 bases from V and 3 bases from J; bases unmatched to any gene: 5. This CDR3 comprises 14 residues. CDR3 sequence (DNA): TGTGCCAGCAGTACGACAGGGGAAGACTATGGCTACACCTTC. Translated, it gives CASSTTGEDYGYTF.

The chain uses TRBV5-6 and TRBJ1-2; D perhaps matches TRBD1 (5 bases). Germline V CDR1 and CDR2: SGHDT, YYEEEE. The V and J ends lost 1 base and 7 bases respectively, with 17 bases between them. The CDR3 has 15 amino acids. The CDR3 here is CASSLLGAAHAGYTF. Written as DNA, the CDR3 is TGTGCCAGCAGCTTGCTTGGGGCAGCCCACGCTGGCTACACCTTC.

The V call is TRBV5-1, the J call TRBJ1-2; weak D call: TRBD1 (5 bases). The length of the CDR3 is 17 residues. V shed 0 bases and J shed 8 bases, with 23 bases lying between them. Germline V gene data show CDR1 as SGHRS and CDR2 as YFSETQ. The CDR3 reads CASSLGPLGTPGGGYTF. The CDR3 DNA reads as TGCGCCAGCAGCTTGGGCCCTCTTGGGACCCCGGGGGGAGGCTACACCTTC.

The rearrangement joins TRBV2 to TRBJ2-1; no clear D. The V gene's germline CDR1 is SNHLY and CDR2 FYNNEI. With 8 bases removed from V and 10 bases from J, the gap between germline ends came to 12 bases. The CDR3 is 11 residues long. This chain's CDR3 is CASAPNVEQFF. The CDR3 DNA reads TGTGCCAGCGCTCCTAATGTCGAGCAGTTCTTC. The full variable domain, rest sourced from reference TRBV2 and TRBJ2-1, is EPEVTQTPSHQVTQMGQEVILRCVPISNHLYFYWYRQILGQKVEFLVSFYNNEISEKSEIFDDQFSVERPDGSNFTLKIRSTKLEDSAMYFCASAPNVEQFFGPGTRLTVL.

V gene TRBV10-2 combines with J gene TRBJ1-2; D might be TRBD1 (5 bases). V dropped 8 bases and J dropped 7 bases, with 17 bases sitting between them. In germline, CDR1 is WSHSY, CDR2 SAAADI. The CDR3 is made up of 13 amino acids. CDR3: CASSAGTIGGYTF. The CDR3 DNA follows: TGCGCCAGCTCCGCAGGGACTATCGGTGGCTACACCTTC.

The V call is TRBV5-4, the J call TRBJ1-6, with TRBD1 matching 9 bases. Germline V gives CDR1 SGHNT, CDR2 YYREEE (reference sequence). The trim removed 3 bases at V and 6 bases at J, leaving 1 base unmatched. The CDR3 length is 14 residues. The CDR3 loop is CASSWTGVNSPLHF. In nucleotides, the CDR3 is TGTGCCAGCAGCTGGACAGGGGTTAATTCACCCCTCCACTTT.

This clone has a single count. The V gene is TRBV7-9, the J gene TRBJ1-2; 7 bases line up with TRBD1. The CDR3 loop spans 16 amino acids. V trimming: 5 bases; J trimming: 1 base; junction bases outside the gene matches: 10. Germline CDR1 is SEHNR and CDR2 is FQNEAQ (reference sequence). For the CDR3, the DNA is TGTGCCAGCAGCCTTATGCGGGCAGGGGGTAACTATGGCTACACCTTC. Protein: CASSLMRAGGNYGYTF.

The chain joins TRBV10-1 to TRBJ2-1; tentative D call: TRBD2 (6 bases). V was pared by 3 bases and J by 5 bases, with 14 bases between. There are 15 residues in the CDR3. Germline CDR1 reads WNHNN; CDR2 reads SYGVQD (reference sequence). CDR3 residues: CASSENSGDHNEQFF. The CDR3 DNA is TGCGCCAGCAGTGAAAATTCGGGAGACCACAATGAGCAGTTCTTC.

This clone was picked up a small number of times. The J gene is TRBJ1-1, the V gene TRBV5-1; TRBD1 matches at 9 bases. V was pared by 0 bases and J by 0 bases, with 9 bases of the junction left unmatched. This CDR3 has 18 amino acids. CDR1 is SGHRS and CDR2 is YFSETQ in the germline V gene. CDR3 in amino acids: CASSLGDREQIMNTEAFF. In DNA form, the CDR3 reads TGCGCCAGCAGCTTGGGGGACAGGGAACAAATCATGAACACTGAAGCTTTCTTT.

This chain uses TRBV7-8 with TRBJ1-5; D may be TRBD1 (6 bases). The CDR3 runs 12 residues. Between the trimmed V and J ends, which lost 8 bases and 9 bases, there was a span of 14 bases. The germline V gene has CDR1 SGHVS and CDR2 FQNEAQ. The CDR3 region is CASGRGLTPQHF. For the CDR3, the DNA is TGTGCCAGCGGCAGGGGACTAACGCCCCAGCATTTT.

With regard to this clone: The junction departs from germline at one end; a sequencing error may be responsible. The sample holds other DNA sequences that translate to the same CDR3. The chain couples TRBV7-7 to TRBJ2-3, with D possibly matching TRBD2 (5 bases). Germline V lookup: CDR1 SSHAT, CDR2 FNYEAQ (reference sequence). This CDR3 is built from 15 residues. The CDR3 DNA follows: TGTGCTAGCAGCTTAAGGGTCGGGGGCACAGATACGCAGTATTTT. It encodes CASSLRVGGTDTQYF.

This clone was picked up a small number of times. The chain recombines TRBV18 with TRBJ1-2, with a possible D match to TRBD1 (6 bases). V lost 5 bases to trimming and J lost 4 bases, with 17 bases between them. Per germline, CDR1 KGHSH and CDR2 LQKENI. This CDR3 contains 15 residues. The CDR3 nucleotides are TGTGCCAGCTCAGCTTCCGGGACACAGGGCTATGGCTACACCTTC. This translates into CASSASGTQGYGYTF.

A few counts support this clone. The identical CDR3 is also encoded by other nucleotide sequences in the sample. This sequence joins TRBV5-1 and TRBJ2-1; no clear D gene. Germline values: CDR1 SGHRS, CDR2 YFSETQ. V dropped 0 bases and J dropped 0 bases, with 7 bases sitting between them. CDR3 length: 15 amino acids. The CDR3 loop is CASSLVGDSYNEQFF. DNA for the CDR3: TGCGCCAGCAGCTTGGTAGGAGACTCCTACAATGAGCAGTTCTTC.

This chain uses TRBV27 with TRBJ2-2; TRBD2 matches at 7 bases. CDR1 is MNHEY and CDR2 is SMNVEV in the germline V gene (reference sequence). The V gene end was trimmed by 6 bases and the J gene end by 1 base; junction bases not matched to a gene: 5. The CDR3 consists of 15 residues. The DNA of the CDR3 is TGTGCCAGCAGCTGGGACTATGTGAACACCGGGGAGCTGTTTTTT. Translating gives CASSWDYVNTGELFF.

The chain recombines TRBV7-9 with TRBJ2-1, with 9 bases aligning to TRBD2. V gave up 3 bases and J gave up 3 bases; unmatched junction bases: 3. The CDR3 spans 15 residues. Germline V CDR1 and CDR2: SEHNR, FQNEAQ (reference sequence). The CDR3 DNA follows: TGTGCCAGCAGCTTTAGCGGGGGCTTCTACAATGAGCAGTTCTTC. This sequence encodes CASSFSGGFYNEQFF.